What follows is one TCR beta chain and its context. The antigen is unknown. V gave up 1 base and J gave up 2 bases, with 6 bases separating them. Germline V gene sequence: CDR1 SGHTA, CDR2 FQGNSA. The CDR3 is 14 residues long. Profiled with immunoSEQ multiplex PCR; TCRdb holds only in-frame clones, not every one. The table lists fewer than 120,000 clones, roughly four fifths of them singletons. The data belong to a study of T cell responses to AZD1222 COVID-19 vaccine. Findings and caveats of the study: Close to half of spike-specific TCRs reportedly recognize unmutated variant regions. Increases in Spike-specific TCR breadth and depth were seen after two AZD1222 doses.

This chain connects TRBV7-2 to TRBJ1-5; D unclear. This TCR came from an adult in good health. The sequenced sample was peripheral blood, obtained on day 0 of AZD1222 vaccination. In nucleotides, the CDR3 is TGTGCCAGCAGCTTAGGGGGAGGCAATCAGCCCCAGCATTTT. Its protein is CASSLGGGNQPQHF.